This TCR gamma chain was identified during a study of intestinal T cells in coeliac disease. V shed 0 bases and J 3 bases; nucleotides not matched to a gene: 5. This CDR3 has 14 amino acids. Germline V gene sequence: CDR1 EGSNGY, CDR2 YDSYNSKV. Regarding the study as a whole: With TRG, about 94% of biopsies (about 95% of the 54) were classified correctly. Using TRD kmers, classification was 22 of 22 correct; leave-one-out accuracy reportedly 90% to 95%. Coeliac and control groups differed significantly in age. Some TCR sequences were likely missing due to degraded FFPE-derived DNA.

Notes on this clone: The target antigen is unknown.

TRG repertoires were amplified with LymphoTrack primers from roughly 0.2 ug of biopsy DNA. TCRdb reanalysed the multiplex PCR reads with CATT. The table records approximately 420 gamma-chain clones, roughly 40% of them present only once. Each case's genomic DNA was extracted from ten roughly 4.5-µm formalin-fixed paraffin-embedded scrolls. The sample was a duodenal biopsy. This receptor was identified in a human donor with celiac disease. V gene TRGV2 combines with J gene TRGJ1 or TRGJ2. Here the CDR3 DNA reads TGTGCCACCTGGGACGGGGCCGGTTATTATAAGAAACTCTTT. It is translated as CATWDGAGYYKKLF.